One and the same sample provided the 8 T cell receptor beta chains below, sequenced in a study of T cells in Graves' hyperthyroidism and ophthalmopathy. What was amplified from RNA transcripts were TCR beta CDR3 regions. HTBI primers were used for first-round RT-PCR of the TCR CDR3. TCRdb ran MiXCR on the multiplex PCR reads and lists one entry per CDR3 protein. The sample has a few hundred thousand distinct CDR3 sequences; approximately 15% are singletons. Sequencing was carried out using blood. The receptors come from a woman aged 40 to 55 with Graves' ophthalmopathy.

Many counts were recorded for this clonotype. The chain joins TRBV12-3 or TRBV12-4 to TRBJ2-3, with TRBD2 as a possible D gene (7 bases). This CDR3 is built from 15 residues. Trimming removed 2 bases from V and 3 bases from J, with 12 bases in between. The CDR3 is CASSLRGGVTDTQYF. The DNA for the CDR3 is TGTGCCAGCAGTTTAAGGGGGGGAGTGACAGATACGCAGTATTTT.

This clonotype was detected a few times. The CDR3 DNA reads TGCAGCGTTGAATTGTACAGTGCGAACACCGGGGAGCTGTTTTTT. The encoded protein is CSVELYSANTGELFF. V is TRBV29-1 and J is TRBJ2-2; unclear D gene. The CDR3 consists of 15 residues. Germline V lookup: CDR1 SQVTM, CDR2 ANQGSEA. V was clipped by 2 bases and J by 0 bases, with 10 bases between them.

This clonotype came up many times. The chain links TRBV27 to TRBJ2-1; 7 nucleotides align to TRBD2. The V gene end was trimmed by 4 bases and the J gene end by 3 bases; junction bases not matched to a gene: 9. This CDR3 is built from 16 residues. Germline values: CDR1 MNHEY, CDR2 SMNVEV (reference sequence). The chain's CDR3 is CASSWGSLADYNEQFF. Here the CDR3 DNA reads TGTGCCAGCAGTTGGGGGTCCCTAGCGGACTACAATGAGCAGTTCTTC.

The sample holds a few counts of this clonotype. The chain joins TRBV19 to TRBJ2-7; perhaps TRBD1 as D (6 bases). V lost 9 bases, J lost 5 bases, and 23 bases lay in between. Germline CDR1 reads LNHDA; CDR2 reads SQIVND (reference sequence). This CDR3 is built from 15 residues. The CDR3 protein is CASSLPGQGRDEQYF. In DNA, the CDR3 is TGTGCCAGCTCCTTACCCGGGCAGGGGAGAGACGAGCAGTACTTC.

This clonotype has ten or more counts. This chain joins TRBV27 and TRBJ2-5, with 8 bases aligning to TRBD2. CDR1 is MNHEY and CDR2 is SMNVEV in the germline V gene (reference sequence). Trimming cost V 6 bases and J 2 bases; bases outside gene matches: 5. The CDR3 sequence is 14 residues long. DNA for the CDR3: TGTGCCAGCAGCCCACTAGCGGTTCAAGAGACCCAGTACTTC. Translated, it gives CASSPLAVQETQYF.

This clonotype was picked up many times. The chain links TRBV2 to TRBJ2-7, with 8 nucleotides matching TRBD1. The germline V gene has CDR1 SNHLY and CDR2 FYNNEI. The V gene end was trimmed by 0 bases and the J gene end by 6 bases; junction bases not matched to a gene: 4. This CDR3 has 14 amino acids. CDR3 sequence (DNA): TGTGCCAGCAGTGAAGCGGCAGGGGGCGGCGAGCAGTACTTC. Encoded protein: CASSEAAGGGEQYF.

This clonotype was recorded many times. This chain joins TRBV11-2 and TRBJ2-1; D not resolved. Germline V CDR1 and CDR2: SGHAT, FQNNGV. The CDR3 is 11 residues long. V lost 1 base and J 9 bases, leaving 4 bases between the germline ends. The CDR3 sequence is CASSLGIEQFF. In DNA, the CDR3 is TGTGCCAGCAGCTTAGGTATTGAGCAGTTCTTC.

This clonotype was found a few times. The CDR3 coding sequence is TGTGCCACCAGCAGAGATCGAAACCCGGGGTTGGGTGAAAAACTGTTTTTT. Encoded protein: CATSRDRNPGLGEKLFF. This sequence joins TRBV15 and TRBJ1-4, with D uncertain. V lost 0 bases and J 7 bases, leaving 18 bases between the germline ends. Germline loops: CDR1 LNHNV, CDR2 YYDKDF (reference sequence). The CDR3 spans 17 residues.